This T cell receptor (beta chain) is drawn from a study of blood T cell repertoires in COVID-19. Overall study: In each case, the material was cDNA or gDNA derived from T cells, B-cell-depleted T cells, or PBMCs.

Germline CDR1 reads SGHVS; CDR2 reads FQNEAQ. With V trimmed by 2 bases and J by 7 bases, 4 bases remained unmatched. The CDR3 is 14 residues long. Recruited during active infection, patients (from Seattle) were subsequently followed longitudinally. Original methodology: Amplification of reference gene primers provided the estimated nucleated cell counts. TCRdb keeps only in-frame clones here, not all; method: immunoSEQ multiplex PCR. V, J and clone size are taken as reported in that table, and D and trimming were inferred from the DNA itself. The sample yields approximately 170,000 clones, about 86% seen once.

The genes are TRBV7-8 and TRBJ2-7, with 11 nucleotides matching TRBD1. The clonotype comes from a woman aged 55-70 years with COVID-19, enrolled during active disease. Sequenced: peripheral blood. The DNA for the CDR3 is TGTGCCAGCAGCTTAATGGACAGGGGGCGTGAGCAGTACTTC. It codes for CASSLMDRGREQYF.